These 17 T cell receptor beta chains were sequenced from one sample in a study of T cells in Graves' hyperthyroidism and ophthalmopathy. Amplified regions were TCR beta CDR3 sequences from RNA transcripts. HTBI primers drove first-round RT-PCR of the TCR CDR3. TCRdb analysed the multiplex PCR reads with MiXCR anew, one entry per CDR3 protein. The sample shows about 500,000 distinct CDR3 sequences, 40% to 50% of them seen only once. Sample: peripheral blood or thyroid tissue (not recorded which). These receptors came from an adult woman with Graves' disease, either hyperthyroidism or ophthalmopathy (not recorded which).

The chain joins TRBV19 to TRBJ1-2; 9 bases fit TRBD1. Germline V CDR1 and CDR2: LNHDA, SQIVND (reference sequence). Trimming cost V 6 bases and J 13 bases; bases outside gene matches: 18. The CDR3 has 15 residues. CDR3 region: CASRPLGPGQGVATF. CDR3 in DNA: TGTGCCAGTAGACCCCTTGGACCGGGACAGGGAGTTGCCACCTTC.

As regards this clonotype: One end of the junction is discordant with germline, which a read error may explain. V is TRBV10-2 and J is TRBJ2-7; D gene ambiguous. CDR1 is WSHSY, CDR2 SAAADI, per germline. This CDR3 contains 13 residues. The DNA of the CDR3 is TGCACCAGCAGAGAACAAGGATACTACGAGCAGTACTTC. Translation gives CTSREQGYYEQYF.

This clonotype came up many times. The rearrangement joins TRBV7-2 to TRBJ1-1; a possible D gene is TRBD1 (6 bases). CDR3 length equals 15 residues. Trimming stripped 1 base from V and 4 bases from J, with 13 bases between. Germline loops: CDR1 SGHTA, CDR2 FQGNSA. The DNA of the CDR3 is TGTGCCAGCAGCTTAGAGGGGGAAATCGGCACTGAAGCTTTCTTT. This sequence encodes CASSLEGEIGTEAFF.

This clonotype has just a few counts. V gene TRBV7-2 combines with J gene TRBJ2-3; D is possibly TRBD2 (5 bases). V shed 1 base and J shed 2 bases, with 10 bases lying between them. Germline values: CDR1 SGHTA, CDR2 FQGNSA. This CDR3 is 15 amino acids long. The CDR3 loop reads CASSLGLANTDTQYF. The CDR3 region has the DNA TGTGCCAGCAGCTTAGGTCTAGCCAACACAGATACGCAGTATTTT.

In this sample, this clonotype turned up many times. CDR3 sequence reads: CASSPQGVNTGELFF. The DNA of the CDR3 is TGCGCCAGCAGCCCACAGGGGGTGAACACCGGGGAGCTGTTTTTT. The V and J genes are TRBV5-1 and TRBJ2-2; 8 bases line up with TRBD1. Unmatched junction bases numbered 3, after V lost 4 bases and J lost 1 base. This CDR3 region has 15 residues. Germline V gene sequence: CDR1 SGHRS, CDR2 YFSETQ.

Of note for this clonotype: This may come from a read error, since a much larger clone is one base off. The chain's CDR3 is CSVEASYEQYF. Written as DNA, the CDR3 is TGCAGCGTTGAGGCCAGTTACGAGCAGTACTTC. The chain joins TRBV29-1 to TRBJ2-7; D is uncertain. The CDR3 has 11 residues. The germline CDR1 and CDR2 sequences are SQVTM and ANQGSEA. The V gene lost 3 bases and the J gene lost 4 bases, with 7 bases spanning the gap.

This clonotype was counted only a few times. CDR3 protein: CAWSPGGWEKLFF. DNA for the CDR3: TGTGCCTGGAGCCCAGGGGGTTGGGAAAAACTGTTTTTT. The chain employs TRBV30 and TRBJ1-4; 7 bases match TRBD1. Trimming cost V 3 bases and J 8 bases; bases outside gene matches: 6. The CDR3 is 13 amino acids. CDR1 and CDR2 (germline): GTSNPN, SVGIG (reference sequence).

The V call is TRBV25-1, the J call TRBJ1-6, with TRBD1 identical over 7 bases. The V and J ends lost 3 bases and 8 bases, in that order; junction bases with no gene match: 10. Germline lookup yields CDR1 MGHDK and CDR2 SYGVNS. CDR3 length: 16 amino acids. CDR3 sequence reads: CASSDSAGGSHSPLHF. CDR3 coding DNA: TGTGCCAGCAGTGATTCCGCAGGGGGAAGTCATTCACCCCTCCACTTT.

This clonotype was found many times. The chain links TRBV20-1 to TRBJ2-7, with 13 nucleotides matching TRBD2. From germline, CDR1 is DFQATT and CDR2 SNEGSKA (reference sequence). V trimming: 3 bases; J trimming: 5 bases; junction bases outside the gene matches: 10. This CDR3 region has 16 residues. The CDR3 DNA reads as TGCAGTGCTAGTTCTCCCGGGACTAGCGGGACTAACGAGCAGTACTTC. It codes for CSASSPGTSGTNEQYF.

This clonotype was counted ten times or more. The J gene is TRBJ1-2, the V gene TRBV28; 9 nucleotides line up with TRBD1. CDR3 size: 15 residues. The J segment lost 2 bases and the V segment lost 5 bases, leaving 6 bases of the junction unmatched. CDR1 is MDHEN and CDR2 is SYDVKM in the germline V gene. CDR3 loop: CASSLPGTGNYGYTF. CDR3 nucleotide sequence: TGTGCCAGCAGTCTACCCGGGACAGGGAACTATGGCTACACCTTC.

This clonotype has at least ten counts. The chain employs TRBV2 and TRBJ2-2; the D gene is possibly TRBD1 (5 bases). The CDR3 consists of 16 residues. Trimming left V 6 bases short and J 1 base short, with 15 bases between. In germline, CDR1 is SNHLY, CDR2 FYNNEI. CDR3 sequence reads: CASSPTGLWNTGELFF. In nucleotides, the CDR3 is TGTGCCAGCAGCCCAACAGGCTTATGGAACACCGGGGAGCTGTTTTTT.

The chain carries TRBV11-2 and TRBJ2-5, with 12 bases matching TRBD2. The germline V gene encodes CDR1 SGHAT and CDR2 FQNNGV. The CDR3 sequence is 16 residues long. J was trimmed by 5 bases and V by 6 bases; bases with no gene match: 10. CDR3 sequence reads: CASRRASGGALETQYF. In DNA form, the CDR3 reads TGTGCCAGCAGACGCGCTAGCGGGGGGGCCTTGGAGACCCAGTACTTC.

This clonotype was picked up one time. The V gene is TRBV10-3, the J gene TRBJ2-7, with 11 bases matching TRBD1. The CDR3 runs 15 residues. The germline gives CDR1 ENHRY, CDR2 SYGVKD. V lost 2 bases to trimming and J lost 4 bases; unmatched junction nucleotides: 4. CDR3 in amino acids: CAISEPGQGVYEQYF. The CDR3, as DNA: TGTGCCATCAGTGAGCCGGGACAGGGGGTGTACGAGCAGTACTTC.

This clonotype was seen repeatedly, ten times or more. This rearrangement joins TRBV19 to TRBJ1-2; D ambiguous. This CDR3 region has 12 residues. V was clipped by 8 bases and J by 4 bases, with 11 bases between them. Looked up from germline, CDR1 is LNHDA and CDR2 is SQIVND (reference sequence). The chain's CDR3 is CASYHPIYGYTF. CDR3 bases: TGTGCCAGTTATCACCCCATCTATGGCTACACCTTC.

This clonotype was detected many times. The gene calls are TRBV2 and TRBJ2-3; tentative D call: TRBD2 (5 bases). With 8 bases removed from V and 5 bases from J, the gap between germline ends came to 11 bases. The CDR3 covers 12 residues. Germline V gene sequence: CDR1 SNHLY, CDR2 FYNNEI. CDR3 sequence reads: CASLVGGDTQYF. The CDR3 region has the DNA TGTGCCAGCCTGGTTGGAGGAGATACGCAGTATTTT.

This clonotype was found a few times. This chain uses TRBV9 with TRBJ1-2; the match to TRBD1 covers 11 bases. The CDR3 extends over 18 amino acids. J was trimmed by 5 bases and V by 5 bases; bases with no gene match: 17. Germline values: CDR1 SGDLS, CDR2 YYNGEE. The CDR3 loop reads CASSLMKLGTGGRYGYTF. CDR3 DNA sequence: TGTGCCAGCAGTTTAATGAAGTTAGGGACAGGGGGTCGGTATGGCTACACCTTC.

The chain is built from TRBV10-3 and TRBJ2-7; a weak D match, TRBD2 (5 bases). V lost 10 bases to trimming and J lost 9 bases, with 16 bases between them. This CDR3 has 11 residues. CDR1 is ENHRY, CDR2 SYGVKD, per germline. CDR3 protein: CASSPRGVQYF. The CDR3, as DNA: TGTGCCAGCAGCCCACGGGGTGTGCAGTACTTC.